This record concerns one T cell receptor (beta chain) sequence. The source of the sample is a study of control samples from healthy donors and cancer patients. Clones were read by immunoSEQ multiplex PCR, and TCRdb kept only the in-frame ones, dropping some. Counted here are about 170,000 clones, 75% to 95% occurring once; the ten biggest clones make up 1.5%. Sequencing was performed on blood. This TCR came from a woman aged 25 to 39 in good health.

DNA of the CDR3: TGTGCCAGTAGGCCCGGGACAACCCCCTACAATGAGCAGTTCTTC. This translates into CASRPGTTPYNEQFF. The rearrangement joins TRBV19 to TRBJ2-1; a possible D gene is TRBD1 (6 bases). The CDR3 is made up of 15 amino acids. Germline V gene sequence: CDR1 LNHDA, CDR2 SQIVND (reference sequence). V was trimmed by 6 bases and J by 2 bases, leaving 14 bases between them.